Described below is a single T cell receptor (beta chain) sequence and its context. This CDR3 has 11 residues. Germline V CDR1 and CDR2: LGHDT, YNNKEL (reference sequence). Trimming shortened V by 3 bases and J by 4 bases, and 4 bases separated the two germline ends. The data were produced by immunoSEQ multiplex PCR, yet TCRdb's version contains in-frame clones alone and is incomplete. The sample lists about 20,000 clones, more than 75% occurring once. This specimen belongs to a study of control samples from healthy donors and cancer patients. The rearrangement links TRBV3-1 (or the pseudogene TRBV3-2) to TRBJ2-7; D is unclear. The sample was PBMCs. The sequence was obtained from an older woman with head and neck cancer. For the CDR3, the DNA is TGTGCCAGCAGCCAGGTGTACGAGCAGTACTTC. This translates into CASSQVYEQYF.